The 18 T cell receptor beta chains given below trace back to one sample, sequenced in a study of blood T cell repertoires in COVID-19. Produced via immunoSEQ multiplex PCR; TCRdb's table is partial and in-frame only. The table records under 250,000 clones, roughly nine tenths of them present only once. Source material: peripheral blood. These receptors originate from a man in his forties with acute or convalescent COVID-19.

In its sample, this clone was seen once. The CDR3 sequence: CATPTAQETQYF. The CDR3 nucleotides read TGTGCCACCCCGACAGCTCAAGAGACCCAGTACTTC. The chain employs TRBV27 and TRBJ2-5; possible D gene TRBD1, 5 bases. The CDR3 is 12 amino acids. The V and J ends lost 10 bases and 2 bases respectively, with 11 bases between them. From germline, CDR1 is MNHEY and CDR2 SMNVEV (reference sequence).

This clone has only one observation. V gene TRBV7-2 combines with J gene TRBJ2-1; D unresolved. V was trimmed by 4 bases and J by 10 bases, leaving 5 bases between them. Per the germline V gene, CDR1 is SGHTA and CDR2 is FQGNSA. CDR3 length: 10 residues. The CDR3: CASSYGEQFF. CDR3 bases: TGTGCCAGCAGCTACGGGGAGCAGTTCTTC.

This clone was recorded only once. This chain joins TRBV29-1 and TRBJ2-3; no clear D. V was clipped by 6 bases and J by 2 bases, with 12 bases between them. This CDR3 has 13 residues. Germline assignment: CDR1 SQVTM and CDR2 ANQGSEA. CDR3 sequence (DNA): TGCAGCGTCCTACGAGGATACACAGATACGCAGTATTTT. This sequence encodes CSVLRGYTDTQYF.

V is TRBV20-1 and J is TRBJ2-7; D is possibly TRBD1 (5 bases). CDR1 and CDR2 (germline): DFQATT, SNEGSKA (reference sequence). This CDR3 is 14 amino acids long. Trimming shortened V by 3 bases and J by 5 bases, and 17 bases separated the two germline ends. The chain's CDR3 is CSASFGASGNEQYF. Here the CDR3 DNA reads TGCAGTGCTAGTTTTGGGGCGAGTGGGAACGAGCAGTACTTC.

This chain connects TRBV6-5 to TRBJ2-1; weak D call: TRBD2 (7 bases). CDR3 size: 15 residues. The V end was cut by 6 bases, the J end by 3 bases, with 15 bases between. Per the germline V gene, CDR1 is MNHEY and CDR2 is SVGAGI. Written as DNA, the CDR3 is TGTGCCAGCAGCCGGTCTAGGGGGGGCTACAATGAGCAGTTCTTC. This gives the protein CASSRSRGGYNEQFF.

This chain uses TRBV5-4 with TRBJ1-2, with D tentatively TRBD1 (5 bases). V gave up 0 bases and J gave up 5 bases, with 11 bases separating them. The CDR3 has 14 amino acids. Germline loops: CDR1 SGHNT, CDR2 YYREEE (reference sequence). The CDR3 reads CASSLEGAWYGYTF. The CDR3 DNA reads as TGTGCCAGCAGCTTGGAAGGGGCATGGTATGGCTACACCTTC. Together with reference TRBV5-4 and TRBJ1-2, the CDR3 gives the full variable domain: ETGVTQSPTHLIKTRGQQVTLRCSSQSGHNTVSWYQQALGQGPQFIFQYYREEENGRGNFPPRFSGLQFPNYSSELNVNALELDDSALYLCASSLEGAWYGYTFGSGTRLTVV.

CDR3 coding DNA: TGTGCCAGCAGCGTAGTCCCTTTAGGGGCGAACACTGAAGCTTTCTTT. Its translation is CASSVVPLGANTEAFF. The chain couples TRBV9 to TRBJ1-1; tentative D call: TRBD1 (5 bases). In germline, CDR1 is SGDLS, CDR2 YYNGEE. The V end lost 0 bases, the J end lost 1 base, and 13 bases lay between the germline ends. The CDR3 consists of 16 residues.

This chain joins TRBV7-9 and TRBJ2-3; tentatively, D is TRBD2 (8 bases). This CDR3 spans 15 amino acids. V was trimmed by 7 bases and J by 1 base, leaving 15 bases between them. CDR1 is SEHNR, CDR2 FQNEAQ, per germline (reference sequence). CDR3 sequence: CASTTGGTGTDTQYF. Here the CDR3 DNA reads TGTGCCAGCACCACGGGGGGGACAGGCACAGATACGCAGTATTTT.

The chain carries TRBV27 and TRBJ1-2, with 8 bases identical to TRBD1. With 6 bases clipped from V and 3 bases from J, the junction kept 6 bases outside the gene matches. The CDR3 runs 14 residues. The germline gives CDR1 MNHEY, CDR2 SMNVEV (reference sequence). CDR3 nucleotide sequence: TGTGCCAGCAGGCCGGACAGGGCAGACTATGGCTACACCTTC. It yields the protein CASRPDRADYGYTF.

This clone was seen a single time. The chain has TRBV5-6 and TRBJ2-3; tentative D call: TRBD2 (6 bases). The CDR3 length is 16 residues. Germline values: CDR1 SGHDT, CDR2 YYEEEE. The V gene lost 4 bases and the J gene lost 1 base, with 16 bases spanning the gap. Here the CDR3 reads CASSRTGLVGTDTQYF. CDR3 nucleotide sequence: TGTGCCAGCAGCCGCACGGGACTTGTGGGCACAGATACGCAGTATTTT. Drawing the rest from reference TRBV5-6 and TRBJ2-3, the complete variable domain is DAGVTQSPTHLIKTRGQQVTLRCSPKSGHDTVSWYQQALGQGPQFIFQYYEEEERQRGNFPDRFSGHQFPNYSSELNVNALLLGDSALYLCASSRTGLVGTDTQYFGPGTRLTVL.

This chain links TRBV7-2 with TRBJ2-7, with D possibly matching TRBD2 (5 bases). Trimming shortened V by 5 bases and J by 3 bases, and 17 bases separated the two germline ends. This CDR3 contains 15 residues. Looked up from germline, CDR1 is SGHTA and CDR2 is FQGNSA. CDR3 in amino acids: CASSPEGGPFYEQYF. CDR3 DNA: TGTGCCAGCAGCCCCGAAGGAGGTCCCTTCTACGAGCAGTACTTC.

The chain is built from TRBV11-2 and TRBJ1-2, with D tentatively TRBD1 (5 bases). Germline V gene data show CDR1 as SGHAT and CDR2 as FQNNGV. The CDR3 covers 15 residues. V was clipped by 0 bases and J by 7 bases, with 15 bases between them. CDR3 sequence: CASSLDSAGRGGYTF. The CDR3 DNA follows: TGTGCCAGCAGCTTAGATTCCGCGGGAAGGGGTGGCTACACCTTC.

The chain links TRBV24-1 to TRBJ2-1, with 11 nucleotides matching TRBD1. Unmatched junction bases numbered 9, after V lost 2 bases and J lost 7 bases. Germline CDR1 KGHDR, CDR2 SFDVKD. The CDR3 is made up of 17 amino acids. The CDR3 spells CATSDSLGQGAGNEQFF. The CDR3 region has the DNA TGTGCCACCAGTGATTCCCTCGGACAGGGGGCGGGTAATGAGCAGTTCTTC.

The genes are TRBV11-2 and TRBJ2-5, with TRBD1 matching over 9 bases. J lost 1 base, V lost 4 bases, and 4 bases had no gene match. Per germline, CDR1 SGHAT and CDR2 FQNNGV. CDR3 length: 15 residues. The CDR3 reads CASSSPGQGQETQYF. The CDR3 DNA follows: TGTGCCAGCAGCTCACCGGGACAGGGCCAAGAGACCCAGTACTTC.

V is TRBV5-1 and J is TRBJ2-5; 7 bases match TRBD1. Germline CDR1 is SGHRS and CDR2 is YFSETQ. The CDR3 is 15 residues long. The junction had 9 bases not matched to a gene; V was cut back by 4 bases and J by 3 bases. CDR3 sequence (DNA): TGCGCCAGCAGCGACCAGGACAGGATTGAAGAGACCCAGTACTTC. This codes for CASSDQDRIEETQYF. Together with reference TRBV5-1 and TRBJ2-5, the CDR3 gives the full variable domain: KAGVTQTPRYLIKTRGQQVTLSCSPISGHRSVSWYQQTPGQGLQFLFEYFSETQRNKGNFPGRFSGRQFSNSRSEMNVSTLELGDSALYLCASSDQDRIEETQYFGPGTRLLVL.

This CDR3 reads CASSFGLAGPYEQYF. The CDR3 DNA follows: TGTGCCAGCAGCTTCGGACTAGCGGGACCCTACGAGCAGTACTTC. V is TRBV7-8 and J is TRBJ2-7, with TRBD2 matching 12 bases. The ends lost 3 bases at V and 2 bases at J; junction bases unmatched: 2. This CDR3 region has 15 residues. The germline V gene encodes CDR1 SGHVS and CDR2 FQNEAQ.

The chain combines TRBV24-1 with TRBJ1-5; D not certain. V gave up 7 bases and J gave up 10 bases, with 13 bases separating them. CDR3 length: 12 residues. Germline CDR1 is KGHDR and CDR2 is SFDVKD. CDR3 sequence reads: CATSSPYSPQHF. Here the CDR3 DNA reads TGTGCCACCAGCTCCCCCTATAGTCCCCAGCATTTT.

The chain couples TRBV5-6 to TRBJ2-2, with 8 bases fitting TRBD2. Per germline, CDR1 SGHDT and CDR2 YYEEEE. CDR3 length: 13 residues. The V segment lost 4 bases and the J segment 6 bases; nucleotides outside the gene matches: 2. The CDR3 DNA reads TGTGCCAGCAGCGTCGGGGGGGCCGGGGAGCTGTTTTTT. Protein sequence: CASSVGGAGELFF.